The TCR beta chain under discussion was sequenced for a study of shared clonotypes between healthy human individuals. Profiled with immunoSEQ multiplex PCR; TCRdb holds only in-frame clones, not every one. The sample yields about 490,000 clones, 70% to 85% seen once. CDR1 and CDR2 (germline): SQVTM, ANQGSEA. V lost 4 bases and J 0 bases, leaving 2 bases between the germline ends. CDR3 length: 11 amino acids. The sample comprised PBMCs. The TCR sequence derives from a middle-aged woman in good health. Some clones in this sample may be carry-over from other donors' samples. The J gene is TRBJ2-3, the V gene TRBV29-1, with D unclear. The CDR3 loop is CSVVSTDTQYF. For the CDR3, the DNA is TGCAGCGTTGTCAGCACAGATACGCAGTATTTT.